A single sample gave rise to the 17 T cell receptor beta chains below, sequenced in a study of cytomegalovirus exposure and HLA in healthy donors. Vbeta (60) and Jbeta (13) primers were used in the PCR. Some clones are missing from TCRdb's copy, which holds only in-frame ones; the method was immunoSEQ multiplex PCR. Here the sample spans more than 150,000 clones, approximately 83% being singletons. The sample taken for sequencing was PBMCs. The source of these receptors is a man aged 18-30 years in good health and CMV-seropositive.

The gene calls are TRBV6-9 and TRBJ2-2; 9 positions match TRBD1. This CDR3 is 15 amino acids long. Germline CDR1 MNHGY, CDR2 SVAAGI. V lost 3 bases, J lost 7 bases, and 6 bases stayed unmatched. This CDR3 is CASSYRDRDHGELFF. CDR3 coding DNA: TGTGCCAGCAGTTACAGGGACAGGGACCACGGGGAGCTGTTTTTT.

CDR3 nucleotides: TGTGCCTGGAGGGCCCCGGCGGTCTCCTACGAGCAGTACTTC. This sequence encodes CAWRAPAVSYEQYF. The V and J genes are TRBV30 and TRBJ2-7, with D unresolved. The CDR3 sequence is 14 residues long. The germline gives CDR1 GTSNPN, CDR2 SVGIG (reference sequence). The V gene lost 3 bases and the J gene lost 0 bases, with 12 bases spanning the gap.

The chain links TRBV11-3 to TRBJ2-5; TRBD2 aligns across 8 bases. Germline V gene lookup returns CDR1 SGHNT and CDR2 YENEEA. V lost 5 bases to trimming and J lost 5 bases; unmatched junction nucleotides: 10. The CDR3 consists of 15 residues. CDR3 protein: CASSQYGGAGETQYF. DNA of the CDR3: TGTGCCAGCAGCCAATACGGGGGGGCCGGTGAGACCCAGTACTTC.

The chain is built from TRBV15 and TRBJ2-3, with 12 bases fitting TRBD2. V lost 0 bases, J lost 5 bases, and 6 bases stayed unmatched. The CDR3 sequence is 17 residues long. CDR1 and CDR2 from the germline V gene are LNHNV and YYDKDF (reference sequence). The CDR3 nucleotides read TGTGCCACCAGCAGAGATCACCTAGCGGGGGGGCGAGATACGCAGTATTTT. Encoded protein: CATSRDHLAGGRDTQYF.

The chain carries TRBV4-1 and TRBJ1-2; 10 bases match TRBD1. Germline loops: CDR1 MGHRA, CDR2 YSYEKL. This CDR3 region has 13 residues. Trimming cost V 6 bases and J 8 bases; bases outside gene matches: 6. The CDR3 here is CASRGTGVLGYTF. In nucleotides, the CDR3 is TGCGCCAGCAGGGGGACAGGGGTACTCGGCTACACCTTC.

The V gene is TRBV5-1, the J gene TRBJ2-4; tentative D call: TRBD1 (6 bases). The CDR3 extends over 14 amino acids. The V and J ends lost 3 bases and 6 bases respectively, with 13 bases between them. Germline-derived CDR1 and CDR2 are SGHRS and YFSETQ. The CDR3 protein is CASSSGAVGNIQYF. The CDR3 DNA is TGCGCCAGCAGCTCAGGGGCCGTAGGAAACATTCAGTACTTC.

The table lists this clone with a few counts. The chain links TRBV6-6 to TRBJ2-5, with TRBD2 matching 11 bases. The CDR3 extends over 14 amino acids. Germline-derived CDR1 and CDR2 are MNHNY and SVGAGI (reference sequence). V lost 6 bases, J lost 7 bases, and 7 bases stayed unmatched. The CDR3 DNA reads as TGTGCCAGCAGCCAACTAGCGGGGGTGGGGACCCAGTACTTC. Its protein product is CASSQLAGVGTQYF.

The table lists this clone with a count of one. The genes are TRBV19 and TRBJ1-3; D gene ambiguous. Germline CDR1 LNHDA, CDR2 SQIVND (reference sequence). The CDR3 is made up of 13 amino acids. V was pared by 9 bases and J by 4 bases, with 13 bases between. The CDR3 nucleotides are TGTGCCAGCACCCTGGGCGGGGGAAACACCATATATTTT. This translates into CASTLGGGNTIYF.

CDR3 bases: TGTGCCAGCAGTGAACTTCAGGGGGCCAGCTATGGCTACACCTTC. Amino acids: CASSELQGASYGYTF. The chain carries TRBV6-1 and TRBJ1-2; 8 bases align to TRBD1. Germline trimming cut 2 bases from V and 4 bases from J; bases unmatched to any gene: 6. CDR1 and CDR2 from the germline V gene are MNHNS and SASEGT. The CDR3 spans 15 residues.

This clone has just a few counts. The chain joins TRBV6-5 to TRBJ2-5, with 9 bases aligning to TRBD2. V lost 6 bases and J lost 9; bases outside the gene matches: 11. Germline V gene lookup returns CDR1 MNHEY and CDR2 SVGAGI. This CDR3 contains 14 residues. CDR3 region: CASSPTSGRGPQYF. CDR3 bases: TGTGCCAGCAGCCCTACTAGCGGGCGGGGGCCCCAGTACTTC.

This chain links TRBV7-2 with TRBJ1-1; TRBD1 agrees at 12 bases. The CDR3 totals 15 residues. CDR1 SGHTA and CDR2 FQGNSA come from the germline V gene. The ends lost 4 bases at V and 1 base at J; junction bases unmatched: 1. The CDR3 DNA is TGTGCCAGCAGCTGGGGACAGGGGGCGAACACTGAAGCTTTCTTT. This codes for CASSWGQGANTEAFF.

V is TRBV9 and J is TRBJ2-2, with 13 bases fitting TRBD2. Per the germline V gene, CDR1 is SGDLS and CDR2 is YYNGEE. V lost 3 bases, J lost 4 bases, and 6 bases stayed unmatched. The CDR3 has 17 residues. The CDR3 bases are TGTGCCAGCAGCGCGGGACTAGCGGGGAGAATCACCGGGGAGCTGTTTTTT. This codes for CASSAGLAGRITGELFF. The full variable domain, its missing parts supplied by reference TRBV9 and TRBJ2-2, is DSGVTQTPKHLITATGQRVTLRCSPRSGDLSVYWYQQSLDQGLQFLIQYYNGEERAKGNILERFSAQQFPDLHSELNLSSLELGDSALYFCASSAGLAGRITGELFFGEGSRLTVL.

This clone has just a few counts. The rearrangement joins TRBV6-1 to TRBJ1-5, with D perhaps matching TRBD1 (6 bases). Germline V gene lookup returns CDR1 MNHNS and CDR2 SASEGT. This CDR3 region has 14 residues. Deletions cut 7 bases from V and 3 bases from J, with 13 bases between. The CDR3: CASTRDTNNQPQHF. Written as DNA, the CDR3 is TGTGCCAGCACCCGGGACACTAACAATCAGCCCCAGCATTTT.

This clone occurred a few times. The chain employs TRBV27 and TRBJ2-4, with D tentatively TRBD2 (5 bases). Trimming took 2 bases from V and 0 from J, leaving 26 bases between them. CDR1 is MNHEY and CDR2 is SMNVEV in the germline V gene (reference sequence). CDR3 length equals 21 residues. The CDR3 loop reads CASSLRGSTNLSPLAKNIQYF. As DNA, the CDR3 is TGTGCCAGCAGTTTACGGGGTTCGACCAATTTATCCCCACTAGCCAAAAACATTCAGTACTTC.

The gene calls are TRBV7-6 and TRBJ1-4; TRBD1 matches 8 bases. The V and J ends lost 4 bases and 6 bases, in that order; junction bases with no gene match: 7. Germline V lookup: CDR1 SGHVS, CDR2 FNYEAQ. This CDR3 spans 15 amino acids. Here the CDR3 DNA reads TGTGCCAGCAGCTATTCGACAGGGGTCCATGAAAAACTGTTTTTT. This gives the protein CASSYSTGVHEKLFF.

The chain links TRBV4-1 to TRBJ1-3; D ambiguous. Deletions cut 4 bases from V and 2 bases from J, with 9 bases between. Germline V CDR1 and CDR2: MGHRA, YSYEKL. The CDR3 is made up of 14 amino acids. CDR3 residues: CASSPLTAGNTIYF. The CDR3 DNA sequence: TGCGCCAGCAGCCCCCTAACCGCTGGAAACACCATATATTTT.

The V and J genes are TRBV7-3 and TRBJ1-2, with 9 bases lining up with TRBD1. Unmatched junction bases numbered 3, after V lost 2 bases and J lost 5 bases. This CDR3 region has 14 residues. Germline V gene data show CDR1 as SGHTA and CDR2 as FQGTGA. The CDR3 sequence is CASSLDGTGYGYTF. The CDR3, as DNA: TGTGCCAGCAGCTTAGATGGGACAGGGTATGGCTACACCTTC.